These T cell receptor beta chains were read from a single sample in a study of blood T cells in healthy people across ages. One entry per CDR3 protein, called by TCRdb with MiXCR from the 5' RACE reads. Among fewer than 900,000 distinct CDR3 sequences listed, about 40% were seen once. Sequencing was carried out using blood. These TCRs come from a woman aged 55-70 years in good health. CDR3s include the opening cysteine and the closing phenylalanine or tryptophan. D genes are given only for firm matches. Clone size is stated in some rows and not others, as once, few, many or a class when expanded.

abundance: few; v_gene: TRBV12-3/TRBV12-4; len: 14; d_gene: NA; j_gene: TRBJ2-7; CDR3aa: CASSFDRDSYEQYF; CDR3nt: TGTGCCAGCAGTTTCGACCGGGACTCCTACGAGCAGTACTTC
abundance: NA; v_gene: TRBV9; len: 15; d_gene: TRBD2; j_gene: TRBJ2-1; CDR3aa: CASSETGLVLDEQFF; CDR3nt: TGTGCCAGCAGCGAAACGGGACTAGTTTTGGATGAGCAGTTCTTC
abundance: few; v_gene: TRBV6-5; len: 15; d_gene: NA; j_gene: TRBJ2-5; CDR3aa: CASSYSSGDQETQYF; CDR3nt: TGTGCCAGCAGTTACTCGAGTGGGGACCAAGAGACCCAGTACTTC
abundance: NA; v_gene: TRBV20-1; len: 15; d_gene: NA; j_gene: TRBJ2-2; CDR3aa: CSARDRSSYTGELFF; CDR3nt: TGCAGTGCTAGAGATCGTTCCTCATACACCGGGGAGCTGTTTTTT
abundance: many; v_gene: TRBV10-3; len: 14; d_gene: TRBD2; j_gene: TRBJ2-5; CDR3aa: CAIGKKGGQETQYF; CDR3nt: TGTGCCATCGGGAAGAAGGGAGGGCAAGAGACCCAGTACTTC
abundance: once; v_gene: TRBV5-1; len: 15; d_gene: TRBD2; j_gene: TRBJ2-7; CDR3aa: CASRRSGGEYNEQYF; CDR3nt: TGCGCCAGCAGACGAAGCGGGGGCGAATACAATGAGCAGTACTTC
abundance: NA; v_gene: TRBV7-2; len: 17; d_gene: TRBD1; j_gene: TRBJ2-7; CDR3aa: CASSANGPGGRKSEQYF; CDR3nt: TGTGCCAGCAGCGCCAATGGGCCAGGGGGCAGGAAGAGTGAGCAGTACTTC
abundance: NA; v_gene: TRBV5-1; len: 15; d_gene: NA; j_gene: TRBJ2-3; CDR3aa: CASSLIPLKSDTQYF; CDR3nt: TGCGCCAGCAGCTTGATACCCCTGAAGTCAGATACGCAGTATTTT
abundance: once; v_gene: TRBV18; len: 14; d_gene: NA; j_gene: TRBJ2-7; CDR3aa: CASSTRRTDNEQYF; CDR3nt: TGTGCCAGCTCGACACGAAGGACAGATAATGAGCAGTACTTC
abundance: NA; v_gene: TRBV5-5; len: 14; d_gene: TRBD2; j_gene: TRBJ2-7; CDR3aa: CASGVSGNPYEQYF; CDR3nt: TGTGCCAGCGGGGTTAGCGGGAACCCCTACGAGCAGTACTTC
abundance: NA; v_gene: TRBV6-5; len: 16; d_gene: NA; j_gene: TRBJ2-6; CDR3aa: CASSYSRFSGANVLTF; CDR3nt: TGTGCCAGCAGTTACTCCCGGTTCTCTGGGGCCAACGTCCTGACTTTC
abundance: NA; v_gene: TRBV20-1; len: 16; d_gene: TRBD2; j_gene: TRBJ2-1; CDR3aa: CSAFIAGGSSYNEQFF; CDR3nt: TGCAGTGCGTTCATAGCGGGAGGGAGCTCCTACAATGAGCAGTTCTTC
abundance: few; v_gene: TRBV6-2/TRBV6-3; len: 18; d_gene: TRBD2; j_gene: TRBJ2-3; CDR3aa: CASSQPPGLAGGPVAQYF; CDR3nt: TGTGCCAGCAGCCAACCTCCGGGACTAGCGGGAGGGCCAGTTGCGCAGTATTTT
abundance: few; v_gene: TRBV6-5; len: 15; d_gene: NA; j_gene: TRBJ2-3; CDR3aa: CASSPRGRGSDTQYF; CDR3nt: TGTGCCAGCAGCCCCCGGGGCAGGGGCTCAGATACGCAGTATTTT
abundance: NA; v_gene: TRBV29-1; len: 17; d_gene: TRBD2; j_gene: TRBJ2-3; CDR3aa: CSVQGLAGGPRADTQYF; CDR3nt: TGCAGCGTCCAAGGACTAGCGGGGGGGCCTCGGGCAGATACGCAGTATTTT
abundance: NA; v_gene: TRBV6-2/TRBV6-3; len: 11; d_gene: NA; j_gene: TRBJ2-7; CDR3aa: CASSTIYEQYF; CDR3nt: TGTGCCAGCAGTACCATCTACGAGCAGTACTTC
abundance: NA; v_gene: TRBV12-3/TRBV12-4; len: 16; d_gene: TRBD1; j_gene: TRBJ1-6; CDR3aa: CASSSSGQGHNSPLHF; CDR3nt: TGTGCCAGCAGTTCCTCCGGACAGGGCCATAATTCACCCCTCCACTTT
abundance: NA; v_gene: TRBV28; len: 16; d_gene: NA; j_gene: TRBJ1-2; CDR3aa: CASSSYVGRGKRGYTF; CDR3nt: TGTGCCAGCAGTTCTTATGTCGGACGGGGTAAACGTGGCTACACCTTC
abundance: few; v_gene: TRBV28; len: 15; d_gene: TRBD1; j_gene: TRBJ2-7; CDR3aa: CASTPLGDSSYEQYF; CDR3nt: TGTGCCAGCACCCCCCTGGGGGACAGTTCCTACGAGCAGTACTTC
abundance: few; v_gene: TRBV4-2; len: 15; d_gene: TRBD1; j_gene: TRBJ1-1; CDR3aa: CASSFQGGVNTEAFF; CDR3nt: TGTGCCAGCAGCTTCCAGGGGGGTGTGAACACTGAAGCTTTCTTT
abundance: NA; v_gene: TRBV20-1; len: 13; d_gene: TRBD1; j_gene: TRBJ1-2; CDR3aa: CSANTGQGMGYTF; CDR3nt: TGCAGTGCTAACACTGGACAGGGGATGGGCTACACCTTC
abundance: few; v_gene: TRBV29-1; len: 15; d_gene: TRBD2; j_gene: TRBJ2-3; CDR3aa: CSSSGGAGGADTQYF; CDR3nt: TGCAGCTCCTCCGGGGGGGCGGGAGGCGCAGATACGCAGTATTTT
abundance: few; v_gene: TRBV7-9; len: 12; d_gene: NA; j_gene: TRBJ2-7; CDR3aa: CASSQIQGLQYF; CDR3nt: TGTGCCAGCAGCCAAATTCAGGGTCTACAGTACTTC
abundance: few; v_gene: TRBV6-2/TRBV6-3; len: 17; d_gene: TRBD2; j_gene: TRBJ2-3; CDR3aa: CASSYSLAGGDADTQYF; CDR3nt: TGTGCCAGCAGTTACTCGCTAGCGGGGGGGGACGCAGATACGCAGTATTTT
abundance: NA; v_gene: TRBV28; len: 13; d_gene: NA; j_gene: TRBJ2-7; CDR3aa: CASTSSGPYEQYF; CDR3nt: TGTGCCAGCACTTCCAGCGGTCCCTACGAGCAGTACTTC
abundance: NA; v_gene: TRBV7-9; len: 16; d_gene: TRBD1; j_gene: TRBJ1-4; CDR3aa: CASSAGGRDSSEKLFF; CDR3nt: TGTGCCAGCAGCGCCGGGGGAAGGGACAGCTCTGAAAAACTGTTTTTT
abundance: NA; v_gene: TRBV5-1; len: 14; d_gene: NA; j_gene: TRBJ2-5; CDR3aa: CASSLAAPGETQYF; CDR3nt: TGCGCCAGCAGCTTGGCCGCCCCGGGCGAGACCCAGTACTTC
abundance: NA; v_gene: TRBV5-5; len: 17; d_gene: NA; j_gene: TRBJ2-7; CDR3aa: CASSLQSAPGRSDEQYF; CDR3nt: TGTGCCAGCAGCTTGCAGTCCGCCCCTGGTCGTTCTGACGAGCAGTACTTC
abundance: NA; v_gene: TRBV7-9; len: 14; d_gene: TRBD1; j_gene: TRBJ2-1; CDR3aa: CASSLMTGNREQFF; CDR3nt: TGTGCCAGCAGCTTAATGACAGGGAATCGCGAGCAGTTCTTC
abundance: NA; v_gene: TRBV28; len: 12; d_gene: NA; j_gene: TRBJ2-5; CDR3aa: CASKPPQETQYF; CDR3nt: TGTGCCAGCAAACCCCCCCAAGAGACCCAGTACTTC
abundance: NA; v_gene: TRBV5-1; len: 16; d_gene: TRBD2; j_gene: TRBJ2-7; CDR3aa: CASSPTSSGGWNEQYF; CDR3nt: TGCGCCAGCAGCCCGACTTCTAGCGGGGGTTGGAATGAGCAGTACTTC